This record looks at one T cell receptor (beta chain) sequence and its context. Its antigen is still unknown. These data are taken from a study of shared clonotypes between healthy human individuals. The CDR3 totals 16 residues. Germline lookup yields CDR1 SEHNR and CDR2 FQNEAQ (reference sequence). V was pared by 5 bases and J by 0 bases, with 4 bases of the junction left unmatched. Broader study findings: Sampling covered nothing but blood. Tissue TCR repertoires likely differ from those found in blood.

Assay: immunoSEQ multiplex PCR; the TCRdb copy retains only in-frame clones and omits some. This sample has about 2.3 million clones, with less than 95% found just once. Sample: naive CD4+ T cells from PBMCs. As for subset: CD45RA+ positively selected. The sequence came from a man aged 18 to 30 in good health. Some clones in this sample may be carry-over from other donors' samples. The rearrangement joins TRBV7-9 to TRBJ2-2, with 9 bases matching TRBD2. The CDR3 bases are TGTGCCAGCAGCCGCGGGAGGGCCGCGAACACCGGGGAGCTGTTTTTT. Protein sequence: CASSRGRAANTGELFF.